These 17 T cell receptor beta chains originate from one sample sequenced in a study of cytomegalovirus exposure and HLA in healthy donors. Some clones are missing from TCRdb's copy, which holds only in-frame ones; the method was immunoSEQ multiplex PCR. This table holds about 140,000 clones, about 90% found once. The sequencing sample was made of PBMCs. The receptors here all came from a man aged 18 to 30 in good health and CMV-seronegative.

In this sample, this clone turned up once. The gene calls are TRBV27 and TRBJ1-2; the match to TRBD1 covers 7 bases. With V trimmed by 6 bases and J by 2 bases, 12 bases remained unmatched. The germline gives CDR1 MNHEY, CDR2 SMNVEV (reference sequence). The CDR3 sequence is 16 residues long. CDR3 sequence: CASRSGQSPWNYGYTF. As DNA, the CDR3 is TGTGCCAGCAGATCGGGACAGAGTCCTTGGAACTATGGCTACACCTTC.

The J gene is TRBJ2-5, the V gene TRBV27; 7 bases line up with TRBD1. J gave up 5 bases and V 4 bases, and 4 bases lay outside the gene matches. The CDR3 runs 13 residues. CDR1 is MNHEY and CDR2 is SMNVEV in the germline V gene (reference sequence). The CDR3 spells CASSSTGWETQYF. CDR3 DNA sequence: TGTGCCAGCAGTTCGACAGGGTGGGAGACCCAGTACTTC.

The chain joins TRBV19 to TRBJ1-3, with 7 bases lining up with TRBD1. This CDR3 has 15 residues. The germline gives CDR1 LNHDA, CDR2 SQIVND (reference sequence). With 8 bases clipped from V and 1 base from J, the junction kept 8 bases outside the gene matches. CDR3 protein: CASETGPVSGNTIYF. The CDR3 coding sequence is TGTGCCAGTGAGACAGGGCCCGTTTCTGGAAACACCATATATTTT.

V and J are TRBV7-2 and TRBJ2-7, with 7 positions matching TRBD1. The CDR3 has 14 residues. V shed 5 bases, J shed 2 bases, and the junction held 6 bases outside the gene matches. CDR1 is SGHTA, CDR2 FQGNSA, per germline. The CDR3 region is CASSLGTAAYEQYF. CDR3 sequence (DNA): TGTGCCAGCAGCCTCGGGACAGCCGCCTACGAGCAGTACTTC.

This chain links TRBV27 with TRBJ2-7; 8 nucleotides align to TRBD1. This CDR3 has 15 residues. Germline CDR1 is MNHEY and CDR2 is SMNVEV (reference sequence). In DNA, the CDR3 is TGTGCAAGGCCCGGCTTCAGGACAGGGTCAGACGAGCAGTACTTC. Translating gives CARPGFRTGSDEQYF.

V and J are TRBV10-3 and TRBJ2-5; 8 nucleotides match TRBD1. Germline CDR1 reads ENHRY; CDR2 reads SYGVKD. The CDR3 is 14 amino acids. Trimming at V came to 6 bases and at J to 7 bases, leaving 10 bases not matched to a gene. The CDR3 loop reads CAISLPGQVGTQYF. For the CDR3, the DNA is TGTGCCATCAGCCTTCCGGGACAGGTGGGGACCCAGTACTTC.

CDR3 loop: CAISEQLTGSTGELFF. The CDR3 DNA reads TGTGCCATCAGTGAGCAGTTGACAGGGTCCACCGGGGAGCTGTTTTTT. J is TRBJ2-2 and V is TRBV10-3; 7 positions agree with TRBD1. The V gene end was trimmed by 2 bases and the J gene end by 4 bases; junction bases not matched to a gene: 7. Germline V gene data show CDR1 as ENHRY and CDR2 as SYGVKD. The CDR3 has 16 residues.

This rearrangement joins TRBV9 to TRBJ2-2, with 8 positions matching TRBD1. CDR1 SGDLS and CDR2 YYNGEE come from the germline V gene. V was clipped by 3 bases and J by 6 bases; unmatched bases: 4. CDR3 length equals 14 residues. In nucleotides, the CDR3 is TGTGCCAGCAGCGCAGCGACAGGGGCCGGGGAGCTGTTTTTT. Translating gives CASSAATGAGELFF.

The rearrangement uses TRBV5-1 and TRBJ2-6, with 10 nucleotides matching TRBD1. The CDR3 is made up of 16 amino acids. The V and J ends lost 5 bases and 4 bases, in that order; junction bases with no gene match: 6. The germline V gene encodes CDR1 SGHRS and CDR2 YFSETQ. The CDR3 bases are TGCGCCAGCAGTCTGACAGGGGGCCAGGGGGCCAACGTCCTGACTTTC. This encodes CASSLTGGQGANVLTF.

The chain has TRBV6-1 and TRBJ1-3, with TRBD1 matching over 7 bases. The germline V gene encodes CDR1 MNHNS and CDR2 SASEGT. V was pared by 4 bases and J by 0 bases, with 6 bases of the junction left unmatched. There are 16 residues in the CDR3. The CDR3 region is CASSGTGRYSGNTIYF. The CDR3 coding sequence is TGTGCCAGCAGTGGGACAGGAAGATACTCTGGAAACACCATATATTTT.

CDR3 bases: TGTGCCAGCAGTGAAACGGGGGTCGATACGCAGTATTTT. This codes for CASSETGVDTQYF. The J gene is TRBJ2-3, the V gene TRBV2; tentative D call: TRBD2 (6 bases). Trimming stripped 2 bases from V and 6 bases from J, with 9 bases between. CDR1 and CDR2 from the germline V gene are SNHLY and FYNNEI. There are 13 residues in the CDR3. The variable domain in full, with the rest retrieved from reference TRBV2 and TRBJ2-3, is EPEVTQTPSHQVTQMGQEVILRCVPISNHLYFYWYRQILGQKVEFLVSFYNNEISEKSEIFDDQFSVERPDGSNFTLKIRSTKLEDSAMYFCASSETGVDTQYFGPGTRLTVL.

The J gene is TRBJ1-1, the V gene TRBV12-2; TRBD1 is the table's D call, not checked against the DNA. TRBV12-2 is recorded as a pseudogene. The CDR3 length is 16 residues. The CDR3 reads CASRLVRDRGGTEAFF. The CDR3 nucleotides read TGTGCAAGTCGCTTGGTTCGGGACAGGGGTGGGACTGAAGCTTTCTTT.

This chain links TRBV21-1 with TRBJ2-4; the tabulated D call, TRBD1, remains unverified against the DNA. TRBV21-1 is designated a pseudogene. This CDR3 spans 21 amino acids. Here the CDR3 reads CASGREPGQGGKRGLENIQYF. In DNA, the CDR3 is TGTGCCAGCGGCCGGGAACCGGGACAGGGAGGGAAACGGGGCTTGGAAAACATTCAGTACTTC.

V and J are TRBV19 and TRBJ2-3; maybe TRBD2 (6 bases). The CDR3 extends over 14 amino acids. Per the germline V gene, CDR1 is LNHDA and CDR2 is SQIVND (reference sequence). Trimming removed 3 bases at V and 4 bases at J, with 11 bases between. The CDR3: CASSIGRDSDTQYF. CDR3 coding DNA: TGTGCCAGTAGTATTGGTCGGGACTCAGATACGCAGTATTTT.

The chain joins TRBV30 to TRBJ1-2, with D unresolved. The V gene's germline CDR1 is GTSNPN and CDR2 SVGIG (reference sequence). CDR3 size: 13 residues. V was cut by 0 bases and J by 4 bases, with 9 bases left in between. DNA of the CDR3: TGTGCCTGGAGTGTACTCGGGAGCTATGGCTACACCTTC. It is translated as CAWSVLGSYGYTF.

The V gene is TRBV19, the J gene TRBJ1-5, with 8 bases lining up with TRBD1. V lost 0 bases, J lost 2 bases, and 6 bases stayed unmatched. The CDR3 runs to 17 residues. Germline V CDR1 and CDR2: LNHDA, SQIVND (reference sequence). The CDR3 nucleotides read TGTGCCAGTAGTATAGACGGGCCAGGGGGCCGCAATCAGCCCCAGCATTTT. As protein: CASSIDGPGGRNQPQHF.

This chain uses TRBV28 with TRBJ1-5; maybe TRBD1 (5 bases). The CDR3 contains 15 residues. In germline, CDR1 is MDHEN, CDR2 SYDVKM. V was clipped by 6 bases and J by 4 bases, with 16 bases between them. CDR3 in DNA: TGTGCCAGCAGCGCTCCAGGGTTCGGGAATCAGCCCCAGCATTTT. Translated: CASSAPGFGNQPQHF.